A single sample gave rise to the 27 T cell receptor beta chains below, sequenced in a study of identical twins. MiXCR, run by TCRdb on the 5' RACE reads, gives a single entry per CDR3 protein. The sample has 650,000 to 750,000 distinct CDR3 sequences; 21% are singletons. This sample was also put to use in a study of T cells expressing NK-cell markers.

The specimen sequenced was PBMCs. The receptor set was obtained from a woman aged 18-29 years in good health.

The V gene is TRBV10-3, the J gene TRBJ2-3; D tentatively reads TRBD1 or TRBD2 (5 bases each). The germline V gene has CDR1 ENHRY and CDR2 SYGVKD. With 9 bases removed from V and 0 bases from J, the gap between germline ends came to 13 bases. This CDR3 comprises 14 residues. CDR3 protein: CAILGDASTDTQYF. In nucleotides, the CDR3 is TGTGCCATACTCGGGGACGCAAGCACAGATACGCAGTATTTT.

This clonotype came up a few times. The rearrangement uses TRBV9 and TRBJ2-5; D is undetermined. Trimming pared 0 bases from V and 1 base from J, leaving 7 bases between. The germline gives CDR1 SGDLS, CDR2 YYNGEE. The CDR3 loop spans 14 amino acids. This CDR3 is CASSVASLQETQYF. DNA of the CDR3: TGTGCCAGCAGCGTAGCGAGCCTCCAAGAGACCCAGTACTTC. Full variable domain (missing parts from reference TRBV9 and TRBJ2-5): DSGVTQTPKHLITATGQRVTLRCSPRSGDLSVYWYQQSLDQGLQFLIQYYNGEERAKGNILERFSAQQFPDLHSELNLSSLELGDSALYFCASSVASLQETQYFGPGTRLLVL.

The chain combines TRBV4-3 with TRBJ2-1; 8 nucleotides line up with TRBD2. Germline V CDR1 and CDR2: LGHNA, YSLEER. The CDR3 has 15 amino acids. V gave up 2 bases and J gave up 10 bases; unmatched junction bases: 10. The CDR3 sequence: CASSQLAGPSREQFF. The CDR3 DNA reads as TGCGCCAGCAGCCAATTAGCGGGACCTTCACGGGAGCAGTTCTTC.

There are a few counts of this clonotype. The rearrangement joins TRBV5-1 to TRBJ2-7, with D maybe TRBD2 (6 bases). The V end lost 2 bases, the J end lost 7 bases, and 16 bases lay between the germline ends. Germline CDR1 SGHRS, CDR2 YFSETQ. The CDR3 sequence is 14 residues long. The CDR3: CASSFRGNTGEQYF. The CDR3 nucleotides are TGCGCCAGCAGCTTTCGGGGGAACACGGGGGAGCAGTACTTC.

The chain carries TRBV27 and TRBJ2-3; D may correspond to TRBD1 or TRBD2 (5 bases each). CDR1 and CDR2 (germline): MNHEY, SMNVEV (reference sequence). Trimming left V 5 bases short and J 4 bases short, with 16 bases between. The CDR3 length is 15 residues. CDR3 DNA sequence: TGTGCCAGCAGTCCAGGGACGGCCGGATCAGATACGCAGTATTTT. Translating it yields CASSPGTAGSDTQYF.

J is TRBJ1-1 and V is TRBV5-1; D is unresolved. The CDR3 contains 12 residues. The germline V and J ends were trimmed by 7 bases and 1 base, with 8 bases remaining between them. Germline CDR1 and CDR2: SGHRS and YFSETQ. CDR3 residues: CASGPGNTEAFF. CDR3 sequence (DNA): TGCGCCAGCGGACCGGGGAACACTGAAGCTTTCTTT.

V gene TRBV20-1 combines with J gene TRBJ2-1; either TRBD1 or TRBD2 may fit D (6 bases each). The CDR3 contains 15 residues. Germline CDR1 is DFQATT and CDR2 is SNEGSKA (reference sequence). CDR3 DNA: TGCGCAGTGCTAGGAAGGGGGGAGAGGGGTAATGAGCAGTTCTTC. Protein sequence: CAVLGRGERGNEQFF.

The V and J genes are TRBV12-3 or TRBV12-4 and TRBJ1-2, with D perhaps TRBD1 (6 bases). V dropped 2 bases and J dropped 8 bases, with 12 bases sitting between them. This CDR3 spans 13 amino acids. The CDR3 loop is CASSLQGRIGYTF. The CDR3 DNA is TGTGCCAGCAGTTTACAGGGGCGTATCGGCTACACCTTC.

This clonotype was detected many times. The junction and the germline gene differ at one end; a read error may be behind it. This chain uses TRBV12-3 or TRBV12-4 with TRBJ2-2; no clear D. The CDR3 has 11 amino acids. As DNA, the CDR3 is TGTGCCAGCCGTTTTACCGGGGAGCTGTTTTTT. Translation gives CASRFTGELFF.

The genes are TRBV4-2 and TRBJ2-3, with 11 nucleotides matching TRBD2. The J segment lost 6 bases and the V segment lost 3 bases, leaving 8 bases of the junction unmatched. The CDR3 contains 16 residues. CDR1 is LGHNA, CDR2 YNFKEQ, per germline. CDR3 amino acids: CASSHSSGGLSDTQYF. DNA of the CDR3: TGTGCCAGCAGCCATTCTAGCGGGGGGCTGAGTGATACGCAGTATTTT.

The chain is built from TRBV15 and TRBJ2-1; a weak D match, TRBD2 (6 bases). Germline V gene lookup returns CDR1 LNHNV and CDR2 YYDKDF (reference sequence). The CDR3 has 15 amino acids. The V end lost 8 bases, the J end lost 0 bases, and 14 bases lay between the germline ends. The CDR3 DNA follows: TGTGCCACCGCTTTCGGGAGCGTCTCCTACAATGAGCAGTTCTTC. It encodes CATAFGSVSYNEQFF.

This chain joins TRBV10-3 and TRBJ2-5, with D perhaps assigned TRBD1 or TRBD2 (5 bases each). Germline CDR1 reads ENHRY; CDR2 reads SYGVKD. This CDR3 spans 14 amino acids. V lost 6 bases and J 2 bases, leaving 13 bases between the germline ends. CDR3 coding DNA: TGTGCCATCAGGGCCGGGACGGTGCAAGAGACCCAGTACTTC. Amino acids: CAIRAGTVQETQYF.

V gene TRBV7-2 combines with J gene TRBJ2-5; D perhaps matches TRBD2 (5 bases). Trimming pared 1 base from V and 5 bases from J, leaving 14 bases between. This CDR3 is built from 15 residues. From germline, CDR1 is SGHTA and CDR2 FQGNSA. The CDR3 here is CASSLDWGVGETQYF. For the CDR3, the DNA is TGTGCCAGCAGCTTAGATTGGGGAGTTGGGGAGACCCAGTACTTC.

This clonotype appeared many times. This chain connects TRBV5-1 to TRBJ2-2; the match to TRBD2 covers 8 bases. Germline V gene lookup returns CDR1 SGHRS and CDR2 YFSETQ. There are 18 residues in the CDR3. After removal of 0 bases from V and 1 base from J, the junction contained 8 bases not matched to a gene. As DNA, the CDR3 is TGCGCCAGCAGCTTGGGGATTTTAGCGGGACTGAACACCGGGGAGCTGTTTTTT. It encodes CASSLGILAGLNTGELFF.

The chain recombines TRBV29-1 with TRBJ1-1; TRBD1 matches 7 bases. Germline V gene lookup returns CDR1 SQVTM and CDR2 ANQGSEA. CDR3 length: 12 residues. The CDR3, as DNA: TGCAGTATTCGGGACAGTGGCACTGAAGCTTTCTTT. Translated, it gives CSIRDSGTEAFF.

The CDR3 protein is CASTSGPHSYEQYF. The CDR3 nucleotides are TGTGCCAGCACGTCCGGACCTCACTCCTACGAGCAGTACTTC. The genes are TRBV7-9 and TRBJ2-7, with unresolved D. Trimming shortened V by 7 bases and J by 0 bases, and 13 bases separated the two germline ends. Germline V lookup: CDR1 SEHNR, CDR2 FQNEAQ (reference sequence). This CDR3 spans 14 amino acids.

This clonotype was recorded many times. The chain has TRBV5-1 and TRBJ1-4; D is ambiguous. V was pared by 1 base and J by 7 bases, with 14 bases between. Germline CDR1 and CDR2: SGHRS and YFSETQ. The CDR3 is made up of 15 amino acids. CDR3 region: CASSLFKASGEKLFF. In nucleotides, the CDR3 is TGCGCCAGCAGCTTGTTCAAGGCCAGTGGTGAAAAACTGTTTTTT.

This clonotype came up a few times. The gene calls are TRBV7-2 and TRBJ2-1; D perhaps matches TRBD1 (6 bases). CDR1 SGHTA and CDR2 FQGNSA come from the germline V gene. The CDR3 runs 16 residues. Trimming stripped 1 base from V and 4 bases from J, with 14 bases between. The chain's CDR3 is CASSLGSGQIYNEQFF. The CDR3 DNA follows: TGTGCCAGCAGCTTAGGGTCTGGACAGATATACAATGAGCAGTTCTTC.

The rearrangement joins TRBV7-6 to TRBJ2-2, with 7 bases matching TRBD2. Germline loops: CDR1 SGHVS, CDR2 FNYEAQ. V was pared by 5 bases and J by 7 bases, with 10 bases of the junction left unmatched. The CDR3 spans 15 residues. CDR3 in amino acids: CASSDRLASGGELFF. Here the CDR3 DNA reads TGTGCCAGCAGCGACCGACTAGCCTCTGGCGGGGAGCTGTTTTTT.

This chain connects TRBV6-2 or TRBV6-3 to TRBJ2-1; TRBD2 matches at 10 bases. V lost 0 bases, J lost 0 bases, and 2 bases stayed unmatched. Germline CDR1 reads MNHEY; CDR2 reads SVGEGT. The CDR3 is 17 residues long. DNA for the CDR3: TGTGCCAGCAGTTACTCGGGACTAGCGTTCTCCTACAATGAGCAGTTCTTC. It specifies CASSYSGLAFSYNEQFF.

This clonotype was seen at least ten times. V and J are TRBV7-2 and TRBJ1-5; no clear D. Deletions cut 4 bases from V and 6 bases from J, with 13 bases between. CDR1 and CDR2 from the germline V gene are SGHTA and FQGNSA. This CDR3 has 14 amino acids. This CDR3 is CASSSIVRLQPQHF. The DNA for the CDR3 is TGTGCCAGCAGCTCAATAGTGCGGCTTCAGCCCCAGCATTTT.

The chain couples TRBV6-1 to TRBJ2-1, with no clear D. The V and J ends lost 5 bases and 8 bases respectively, with 16 bases between them. The germline V gene has CDR1 MNHNS and CDR2 SASEGT. The CDR3 extends over 14 amino acids. DNA of the CDR3: TGTGCCAGCAGTCGCGGACCTGCGCGCTATGAGCAGTTCTTC. Protein: CASSRGPARYEQFF.

The chain couples TRBV6-1 to TRBJ1-2, with a tentative D call TRBD1 (5 bases). From germline, CDR1 is MNHNS and CDR2 SASEGT. The CDR3 is 14 amino acids. V gave up 8 bases and J gave up 1 base, with 14 bases separating them. The CDR3 loop reads CASGVRGDNYGYTF. As DNA, the CDR3 is TGTGCCAGCGGGGTGCGAGGGGATAACTATGGCTACACCTTC.

V gene TRBV29-1 combines with J gene TRBJ1-2; D may be TRBD1 (6 bases). The V gene lost 5 bases and the J gene lost 5 bases, with 12 bases spanning the gap. Germline V lookup: CDR1 SQVTM, CDR2 ANQGSEA. The CDR3 is made up of 12 amino acids. CDR3 protein: CSVRGAGYGYTF. In nucleotides, the CDR3 is TGCAGCGTTAGGGGGGCGGGATATGGCTACACCTTC.

This clonotype was seen repeatedly, ten times or more. V gene TRBV12-3 or TRBV12-4 combines with J gene TRBJ2-1; unclear D gene. This CDR3 region has 12 residues. The V end lost 5 bases, the J end lost 4 bases, and 6 bases lay between the germline ends. CDR3 loop: CASSPNYNEQFF. CDR3 bases: TGTGCCAGCAGTCCAAATTACAATGAGCAGTTCTTC.

The J gene is TRBJ2-1, the V gene TRBV7-2; the D is unclear. The CDR3 has 12 amino acids. V was cut by 5 bases and J by 5 bases, with 7 bases left in between. Germline CDR1 is SGHTA and CDR2 is FQGNSA. This chain's CDR3 is CASSPDNNEQFF. The CDR3 DNA reads as TGTGCCAGCAGCCCAGATAACAATGAGCAGTTCTTC.

There are a few counts of this clonotype. The chain recombines TRBV6-5 with TRBJ1-5; D ambiguous. Germline lookup yields CDR1 MNHEY and CDR2 SVGAGI. V shed 0 bases and J shed 8 bases, with 8 bases lying between them. The CDR3 loop spans 13 amino acids. The CDR3 nucleotides are TGTGCCAGCAGTTACTCCCCTGTGGAGCCCCAGCATTTT. Protein sequence: CASSYSPVEPQHF.